The next 15 T cell receptor beta chains were all read from a single sample in a study of cytotoxic CD8 clonotypes in ibrutinib-treated CLL (dated by TCRdb to the early 2020s). Taken with the paper, the label for time point translates to: roughly 25 months on ibrutinib. Libraries came from the immunoSEQ multiplex PCR assay. TCRdb holds this immuneACCESS table with in-frame rearrangements only. Some clones are missing; in checked studies, unresolved V genes explain under half, and the rest has no known cause. In this sample the table shows approximately 200,000 clones, around 72% of which occur a single time. Roughly 13% of the sample is held by the ten biggest clonotypes. Material: PBMCs, obtained after 24 months of ibrutinib treatment. Receptors were obtained from a human donor with chronic lymphocytic leukemia.

The chain couples TRBV27 to TRBJ1-4; 10 bases fit TRBD1. The junction had 1 base not matched to a gene; V was cut back by 1 base and J by 8 bases. This CDR3 region has 14 residues. Germline V gives CDR1 MNHEY, CDR2 SMNVEV (reference sequence). The DNA of the CDR3 is TGTGCCAGCAGTTTATTGGGACAGGGGGAAAAACTGTTTTTT. It is translated as CASSLLGQGEKLFF.

The J gene is TRBJ2-7, the V gene TRBV18, with TRBD1 matching over 9 bases. Germline CDR1 is KGHSH and CDR2 is LQKENI. CDR3 size: 13 residues. Trimming took 5 bases from V and 6 from J; bases not matched to a gene: 5. The CDR3 spells CASSKGQGTEQYF. Here the CDR3 DNA reads TGTGCCAGCTCAAAGGGACAGGGAACCGAGCAGTACTTC.

This chain uses TRBV28 with TRBJ2-1; D uncertain. The CDR3 spans 11 residues. Germline CDR1 reads MDHEN; CDR2 reads SYDVKM. Trimming stripped 5 bases from V and 4 bases from J, with 3 bases between. In DNA form, the CDR3 reads TGTGCCAGCAGTAATTACAATGAGCAGTTCTTC. This encodes CASSNYNEQFF.

The chain combines TRBV6-1 with TRBJ2-1, with 12 bases that match TRBD2. V shed 4 bases and J 6 bases; nucleotides not matched to a gene: 7. The CDR3 extends over 16 amino acids. Germline loops: CDR1 MNHNS, CDR2 SASEGT. For the CDR3, the DNA is TGTGCCAGCAGTGTCTCACTAGCGGGAGGTACCAATGAGCAGTTCTTC. Its protein is CASSVSLAGGTNEQFF.

The chain joins TRBV5-1 to TRBJ2-3; TRBD2 matches 13 bases. The CDR3 has 16 residues. Trimming took 4 bases from V and 6 from J; bases not matched to a gene: 8. The V gene's germline CDR1 is SGHRS and CDR2 YFSETQ. CDR3 sequence reads: CASSPRTSGRGDTQYF. CDR3 sequence (DNA): TGCGCCAGCAGCCCCCGGACTAGCGGGAGAGGGGATACGCAGTATTTT. Looking up the rest from reference TRBV5-1 and TRBJ2-3 gives the full variable domain: KAGVTQTPRYLIKTRGQQVTLSCSPISGHRSVSWYQQTPGQGLQFLFEYFSETQRNKGNFPGRFSGRQFSNSRSEMNVSTLELGDSALYLCASSPRTSGRGDTQYFGPGTRLTVL.

This clone was recorded a few times. This chain joins TRBV14 and TRBJ2-4; D might be TRBD2 (5 bases). The CDR3 spans 14 residues. Germline V gene data show CDR1 as SGHDN and CDR2 as FVKESK. Trimming stripped 0 bases from V and 8 bases from J, with 11 bases between. The CDR3 loop reads CASSQDVARDIQYF. CDR3 DNA sequence: TGTGCCAGCAGCCAAGACGTAGCGAGGGACATTCAGTACTTC.

V usage is TRBV5-1 and J usage is TRBJ1-2; 8 bases are shared with TRBD1. The CDR3 runs 16 residues. V dropped 4 bases and J dropped 6; count of bases not matched to a gene: 14. Germline V gene sequence: CDR1 SGHRS, CDR2 YFSETQ. CDR3 region: CASSKNPGQDFDGYTF. DNA of the CDR3: TGCGCCAGCAGCAAAAATCCGGGACAGGATTTTGATGGCTACACCTTC.

This clone has only a few counts. This rearrangement joins TRBV5-8 to TRBJ1-4; no clear D. Trimming cost V 2 bases and J 7 bases, with 12 bases left between them. CDR3 length: 14 amino acids. The germline gives CDR1 SGHTS, CDR2 YDEGEE. DNA of the CDR3: TGTGCCAGCAGCTTTAGACGACTCGGTGAAAAACTGTTTTTT. The encoded protein is CASSFRRLGEKLFF.

This rearrangement joins TRBV15 to TRBJ2-7, with a possible D match to TRBD2 (6 bases). CDR1 and CDR2 (germline): LNHNV, YYDKDF (reference sequence). V was cut by 1 base and J by 4 bases, with 20 bases left in between. The length of the CDR3 is 17 residues. The CDR3 loop reads CATSRVPRVAEPYEQYF. For the CDR3, the DNA is TGTGCCACCAGCAGAGTACCCCGGGTAGCGGAACCTTACGAGCAGTACTTC.

V usage is TRBV29-1 and J usage is TRBJ2-5; D is unclear. The germline CDR1 and CDR2 sequences are SQVTM and ANQGSEA. V was pared by 7 bases and J by 4 bases, with 16 bases between. The CDR3 extends over 13 amino acids. The CDR3 loop is CSAVVWARETQYF. Written as DNA, the CDR3 is TGCAGCGCTGTAGTATGGGCTCGAGAGACCCAGTACTTC. Full variable domain (rest looked up from reference TRBV29-1 and TRBJ2-5): SAVISQKPSRDICQRGTSLTIQCQVDSQVTMMFWYRQQPGQSLTLIATANQGSEATYESGFVIDKFPISRPNLTFSTLTVSNMSPEDSSIYLCSAVVWARETQYFGPGTRLLVL.

The chain links TRBV6-6 to TRBJ2-1; no clear D. In germline, CDR1 is MNHNY, CDR2 SVGAGI (reference sequence). V was cut by 4 bases and J by 7 bases, with 11 bases left in between. The CDR3 is made up of 13 amino acids. CDR3 protein: CASSLLGRNEQFF. CDR3 nucleotides: TGTGCCAGCAGTTTACTCGGGCGGAATGAGCAGTTCTTC.

The chain couples TRBV4-3 to TRBJ2-7; TRBD2 matches 7 bases. Trimming removed 4 bases from V and 0 bases from J; junction bases left unmatched: 15. CDR1 LGHNA and CDR2 YSLEER come from the germline V gene. The CDR3 loop spans 18 amino acids. The CDR3 is CASSLGYAPSGRSYEQYF. For the CDR3, the DNA is TGCGCCAGCAGCCTAGGCTATGCCCCTAGCGGACGCTCCTACGAGCAGTACTTC.

The chain recombines TRBV7-3 with TRBJ2-2; D is unresolved. The V gene's germline CDR1 is SGHTA and CDR2 FQGTGA. Trimming cost V 2 bases and J 4 bases, with 2 bases left between them. The CDR3 loop spans 12 amino acids. The CDR3 loop is CASSLLTGELFF. The CDR3 DNA is TGTGCCAGCAGCTTACTCACCGGGGAGCTGTTTTTT.

CDR3: CATSRDPGGGNIQYF. DNA for the CDR3: TGTGCCACCAGCAGAGATCCGGGAGGTGGGAACATTCAGTACTTC. The chain recombines TRBV15 with TRBJ2-4; 7 bases fit TRBD2. Germline V CDR1 and CDR2: LNHNV, YYDKDF (reference sequence). The CDR3 runs 15 residues. J gave up 7 bases and V 0 bases, and 6 bases lay outside the gene matches. The variable domain in full, with the rest retrieved from reference TRBV15 and TRBJ2-4, is DAMVIQNPRYQVTQFGKPVTLSCSQTLNHNVMYWYQQKSSQAPKLLFHYYDKDFNNEADTPDNFQSRRPNTSFCFLDIRSPGLGDTAMYLCATSRDPGGGNIQYFGAGTRLSVL.

CDR3 protein: CASSQPGLIKEQYF. Written as DNA, the CDR3 is TGTGCCAGCAGCCAACCCGGGTTAATAAAGGAGCAGTACTTC. The rearrangement joins TRBV4-2 to TRBJ2-7; D gene ambiguous. CDR3 size: 14 residues. Between the trimmed V and J ends, which lost 2 bases and 7 bases, there was a span of 15 bases. The germline gives CDR1 LGHNA, CDR2 YNFKEQ.